A single sample gave rise to the 19 T cell receptor beta chains below, sequenced in a study of CD8 T cells in ankylosing spondylitis. TCRdb itself ran the 5' RACE reads through MiXCR, one entry per CDR3 protein. The sample includes 200,000 or so distinct CDR3 sequences, 15% to 20% of them seen just once. Material: blood, either unsorted or a sorted T cell fraction (not recorded which). These TCRs come from a male donor under 30 with ankylosing spondylitis or in good health (not recorded which).

This clonotype showed up just once. The chain couples TRBV11-2 to TRBJ1-6; no definite D call. Trimming removed 7 bases at V and 8 bases at J, with 18 bases between. This CDR3 is 15 amino acids long. Germline CDR1 reads SGHAT; CDR2 reads FQNNGV. CDR3 region: CASTPSFGEDSPLHF. CDR3 in DNA: TGTGCCAGCACCCCTAGTTTCGGGGAAGATTCACCCCTCCACTTT.

This clonotype was found many times. The chain recombines TRBV7-3 with TRBJ2-3, with a weak D call TRBD1 (5 bases). Germline CDR1 SGHTA, CDR2 FQGTGA. CDR3 length equals 13 residues. V was shortened by 5 bases and J by 4 bases, with 10 bases between the two germline ends. The chain's CDR3 is CASSVAGPDTQYF. The CDR3 nucleotides read TGTGCCAGCAGCGTTGCAGGGCCAGATACGCAGTATTTT. Full variable domain (missing parts from reference TRBV7-3 and TRBJ2-3): GAGVSQTPSNKVTEKGKYVELRCDPISGHTALYWYRQSLGQGPEFLIYFQGTGAADDSGLPNDRFFAVRPEGSVSTLKIQRTERGDSAVYLCASSVAGPDTQYFGPGTRLTVL.

This clonotype was observed at least ten times. The chain couples TRBV12-3 or TRBV12-4 to TRBJ2-4, with D tentatively TRBD2 (6 bases). The germline V and J ends were trimmed by 6 bases and 0 bases, with 18 bases remaining between them. There are 17 residues in the CDR3. CDR3 amino acids: CASRPSRGNLAKNIQYF. CDR3 DNA sequence: TGTGCCAGCAGGCCCTCGCGGGGAAACCTAGCCAAAAACATTCAGTACTTC.

This clonotype was seen a handful of times. The chain carries TRBV11-2 and TRBJ2-5; D may match TRBD1 or TRBD2 (5 bases each). The CDR3 has 14 residues. CDR1 and CDR2 from the germline V gene are SGHAT and FQNNGV. The V and J ends lost 6 bases and 4 bases respectively, with 15 bases between them. Written as DNA, the CDR3 is TGTGCCAGCAGACCACACCGGGACGGAGAGACCCAGTACTTC. Its translation: CASRPHRDGETQYF.

This clonotype showed up many times. The rearrangement uses TRBV12-3 or TRBV12-4 and TRBJ1-5; 7 bases map to TRBD1. With V trimmed by 5 bases and J by 6 bases, 10 bases remained unmatched. The CDR3 is 15 amino acids. The CDR3 protein is CASSPRTGLPQPQHF. CDR3 DNA: TGTGCCAGCAGTCCTCGGACAGGTCTCCCTCAGCCCCAGCATTTT.

This clonotype was seen ten or more times. The chain uses TRBV5-1 and TRBJ2-5; 12 positions agree with TRBD2. Germline assignment: CDR1 SGHRS and CDR2 YFSETQ. The CDR3 totals 18 residues. V gave up 0 bases and J gave up 2 bases; unmatched junction bases: 8. As DNA, the CDR3 is TGCGCCAGCAGCTTGGGACTAGCGGGAGTTCCCGCGCAAGAGACCCAGTACTTC. It is translated as CASSLGLAGVPAQETQYF.

This clonotype showed up many times. CDR3 amino acids: CASSLGTFSYEQYV. In DNA form, the CDR3 reads TGTGCCAGCAGCCTCGGGACCTTTTCCTACGAGCAGTACGTC. V and J are TRBV7-8 and TRBJ2-7, with D possibly being TRBD1 or TRBD2 (5 bases each). Germline loops: CDR1 SGHVS, CDR2 FQNEAQ. V was cut by 5 bases and J by 1 base, with 12 bases left in between. This CDR3 contains 14 residues.

This clonotype was seen repeatedly, ten times or more. The chain uses TRBV27 and TRBJ1-5; no definite D call. Germline V lookup: CDR1 MNHEY, CDR2 SMNVEV (reference sequence). The CDR3 contains 15 residues. Deletions cut 8 bases from V and 4 bases from J, with 18 bases between. CDR3 in amino acids: CASSAGTKTNQPQHF. The CDR3 DNA sequence: TGTGCCAGCTCGGCGGGAACCAAAACGAATCAGCCCCAGCATTTT.

This clonotype was seen repeatedly, ten times or more. The chain recombines TRBV6-5 with TRBJ2-5; 8 nucleotides align to TRBD1. This CDR3 contains 17 residues. Looked up from germline, CDR1 is MNHEY and CDR2 is SVGAGI. V shed 6 bases and J 5 bases; nucleotides not matched to a gene: 17. The CDR3 sequence: CASRLTGGNFPRETQYF. The CDR3 nucleotides read TGTGCCAGCAGACTTACAGGGGGAAACTTCCCGAGGGAGACCCAGTACTTC.

The chain has TRBV6-1 and TRBJ2-5; D unresolved. Trimming cost V 0 bases and J 9 bases, with 14 bases left between them. Germline CDR1 reads MNHNS; CDR2 reads SASEGT. The CDR3 length is 14 residues. DNA of the CDR3: TGTGCCAGCAGTGAAGCGACCTCTCTGGTAGCCCAGTACTTC. Its protein is CASSEATSLVAQYF.

This clonotype was found many times. V is TRBV5-1 and J is TRBJ2-1; 7 bases match TRBD2. The V gene's germline CDR1 is SGHRS and CDR2 YFSETQ. J lost 7 bases, V lost 0 bases, and 7 bases had no gene match. The CDR3 covers 15 residues. The CDR3 nucleotides read TGCGCCAGCAGCTTGGTGGCGGGAGTGGATAATGAGCAGTTCTTC. Amino acids: CASSLVAGVDNEQFF.

In its sample, this clonotype was seen many times. The genes are TRBV9 and TRBJ2-5; D ambiguous. The germline CDR1 and CDR2 sequences are SGDLS and YYNGEE. The CDR3 has 15 amino acids. Deletions cut 0 bases from V and 4 bases from J, with 13 bases between. The CDR3 loop reads CASSVDPSRGETQYF. The CDR3 region has the DNA TGTGCCAGCAGCGTAGATCCCTCCCGAGGAGAGACCCAGTACTTC. The full variable domain, rest sourced from reference TRBV9 and TRBJ2-5, is DSGVTQTPKHLITATGQRVTLRCSPRSGDLSVYWYQQSLDQGLQFLIQYYNGEERAKGNILERFSAQQFPDLHSELNLSSLELGDSALYFCASSVDPSRGETQYFGPGTRLLVL.

In this sample, this clonotype turned up many times. A junction end diverges from the germline sequence, so it may reflect a read error. CDR3 DNA: TGTGCCCTCAGCGGGGAATGGGACAATGAGCAGTTCTTC. Translation gives CALSGEWDNEQFF. The chain employs TRBV10-3 and TRBJ2-1, with TRBD2 identical over 7 bases. This CDR3 has 13 amino acids. Germline V gene lookup returns CDR1 ENHRY and CDR2 SYGVKD.

This clonotype was seen ten or more times. The rearrangement links TRBV4-3 to TRBJ2-1; 8 nucleotides line up with TRBD1. The germline V gene encodes CDR1 LGHNA and CDR2 YSLEER. The trim removed 1 base at V and 8 bases at J, leaving 7 bases unmatched. This CDR3 has 15 amino acids. The CDR3: CASSQGSGGAYEQFF. In nucleotides, the CDR3 is TGCGCCAGCAGCCAAGGTTCAGGGGGCGCATATGAGCAGTTCTTC.

This clonotype was counted at least ten times. The V call is TRBV29-1, the J call TRBJ2-7, with TRBD1 matching 7 bases. Germline V CDR1 and CDR2: SQVTM, ANQGSEA. This CDR3 has 12 residues. The junction had 5 bases not matched to a gene; V was cut back by 6 bases and J by 3 bases. Here the CDR3 reads CSVERDSYEQYF. CDR3 coding DNA: TGCAGCGTGGAGAGGGACAGCTACGAGCAGTACTTC.

This clonotype has ten or more counts. The chain combines TRBV12-3 or TRBV12-4 with TRBJ2-5; D unclear. Deletions cut 3 bases from V and 2 bases from J, with 10 bases between. The CDR3 sequence is 14 residues long. CDR3 DNA sequence: TGTGCCAGCAGTTTGCCCGGCAGACAAGAGACCCAGTACTTC. This encodes CASSLPGRQETQYF.

This clonotype showed up many times. The chain combines TRBV25-1 with TRBJ1-1, with D possibly matching TRBD1 (5 bases). The germline V gene encodes CDR1 MGHDK and CDR2 SYGVNS. Trimming removed 1 base at V and 8 bases at J, with 11 bases between. The CDR3 has 13 amino acids. Written as DNA, the CDR3 is TGTGCCAGCAGTGAATGGGGGGAGGAGGAAGCTTTCTTT. It yields the protein CASSEWGEEEAFF.

This clonotype came up many times. This chain joins TRBV20-1 and TRBJ2-1; no clear D gene. CDR1 and CDR2 from the germline V gene are DFQATT and SNEGSKA (reference sequence). Trimming cost V 1 base and J 13 bases, with 17 bases left between them. There are 13 residues in the CDR3. The CDR3 bases are TGCAGTGCTAGAGTCGAAACAAGACTGGCACAGTTCTTC. Residues: CSARVETRLAQFF.

This clonotype was counted many times. V gene TRBV12-3 or TRBV12-4 combines with J gene TRBJ1-5; the D gene is possibly TRBD1 (6 bases). CDR3 length: 15 amino acids. Between the trimmed V and J ends, which lost 3 bases and 0 bases, there was a span of 9 bases. In DNA form, the CDR3 reads TGTGCCAGCAGTTTGCGACAGGATAGCAATCAGCCCCAGCATTTT. Translation gives CASSLRQDSNQPQHF.